Here is one TCR beta chain with its context. Sequencing used immunoSEQ multiplex PCR; TCRdb keeps in-frame clones, though not all of them. Among 70,000 to 85,000 clones, about nine tenths were seen once, and the ten largest hold 0.42%. These data are taken from a study of technical replicates of blood from a few donors. Germline V lookup: CDR1 SGHDN, CDR2 FVKESK. The CDR3 is made up of 15 amino acids. Trimming left V 0 bases short and J 4 bases short, with 9 bases between. This receptor was identified in a human donor in good health. J is TRBJ1-4 and V is TRBV14, with D possibly being TRBD1 (5 bases). The sequenced sample consisted of T cells isolated from PBMCs. The CDR3 nucleotides read TGTGCCAGCAGCCAAGATCGGCAGGGTAATGAAAAACTGTTTTTT. This encodes CASSQDRQGNEKLFF.